Listed here are 3 T cell receptor beta chains from one sample, sequenced in a study of blood T cell repertoires in COVID-19. Only in-frame clones appear in the TCRdb table, and some are missing; sequencing was by immunoSEQ multiplex PCR. Here the sample spans hundreds of thousands of clones, approximately 79% being singletons. The sample taken for sequencing was peripheral blood. The receptors shown here come from a woman aged 40 to 50 with active or convalescent COVID-19.

The rearrangement uses TRBV5-1 and TRBJ1-1; 7 nucleotides match TRBD1. V dropped 4 bases and J dropped 5; count of bases not matched to a gene: 2. The CDR3 is 12 residues long. The germline V gene encodes CDR1 SGHRS and CDR2 YFSETQ. The CDR3 spells CASSQGVTEAFF. CDR3 coding DNA: TGCGCCAGCAGCCAGGGGGTGACTGAAGCTTTCTTT.

The rearrangement uses TRBV11-2 and TRBJ2-7; maybe TRBD1 (5 bases). The germline gives CDR1 SGHAT, CDR2 FQNNGV. V lost 5 bases to trimming and J lost 2 bases, with 13 bases between them. The CDR3 runs 14 residues. The CDR3 region has the DNA TGTGCCAGCAGCCCAGGGTCCGGGCCCTACGAGCAGTACTTC. Translation gives CASSPGSGPYEQYF.

This clone was recorded only once. V and J are TRBV5-6 and TRBJ2-5, with unresolved D. V was cut by 4 bases and J by 3 bases, with 4 bases left in between. Per the germline V gene, CDR1 is SGHDT and CDR2 is YYEEEE. The CDR3 runs to 11 residues. As DNA, the CDR3 is TGTGCCAGCAGCCGTAAAGAGACCCAGTACTTC. Amino acid sequence: CASSRKETQYF. The full variable domain, rest sourced from reference TRBV5-6 and TRBJ2-5, is DAGVTQSPTHLIKTRGQQVTLRCSPKSGHDTVSWYQQALGQGPQFIFQYYEEEERQRGNFPDRFSGHQFPNYSSELNVNALLLGDSALYLCASSRKETQYFGPGTRLLVL.